The 27 T cell receptor beta chains below all came from one sample that was sequenced in a study of cytomegalovirus exposure and HLA in healthy donors. A multiplex PCR was run with 60 Vbeta primers and 13 Jbeta primers. The repertoire was sequenced with immunoSEQ multiplex PCR; TCRdb's copy has only in-frame clones and lacks some. The data hold about 120,000 clones, with 67% observed a single time. The source material was PBMCs. Receptor source: a man aged 18 to 35 in good health and CMV-seropositive.

This clone appeared a few times. The rearrangement joins TRBV6-5 to TRBJ2-5; tentative D call: TRBD1 (6 bases). There are 14 residues in the CDR3. CDR1 and CDR2 from the germline V gene are MNHEY and SVGAGI. Trimming removed 0 bases at V and 2 bases at J, with 7 bases between. The CDR3 coding sequence is TGTGCCAGCAGTTACTCGGACAGTCAAGAGACCCAGTACTTC. It specifies CASSYSDSQETQYF.

This clone was detected a few times. The sample carries other DNA sequences with the same CDR3. This chain links TRBV28 with TRBJ1-5; D ambiguous. V lost 5 bases and J lost 4, with 6 bases in between. Germline values: CDR1 MDHEN, CDR2 SYDVKM. CDR3 length equals 12 residues. DNA for the CDR3: TGTGCCAGCAGTCTCTTGAATCAGCCCCAGCATTTT. This translates into CASSLLNQPQHF. Based on the CDR3 plus reference TRBV28 and TRBJ1-5, the full variable domain is DVKVTQSSRYLVKRTGEKVFLECVQDMDHENMFWYRQDPGLGLRLIYFSYDVKMKEKGDIPEGYSVSREKKERFSLILESASTNQTSMYLCASSLLNQPQHFGDGTRLSIL.

V gene TRBV29-1 combines with J gene TRBJ2-7; no firm D call. Trimming stripped 8 bases from V and 0 bases from J, with 14 bases between. The germline CDR1 and CDR2 sequences are SQVTM and ANQGSEA. CDR3 length equals 13 residues. The DNA of the CDR3 is TGCAGCCCCGATGCGAGGAGCTCCTACGAGCAGTACGTC. Amino acid sequence: CSPDARSSYEQYV.

The CDR3 region has the DNA TGCGCCAGCAGCTCGCTAGGACAGGGCGGTAATTCACCCCTCCACTTT. This encodes CASSSLGQGGNSPLHF. This chain connects TRBV5-1 to TRBJ1-6, with 8 bases lining up with TRBD1. This CDR3 region has 16 residues. J was trimmed by 6 bases and V by 3 bases; bases with no gene match: 8. Germline assignment: CDR1 SGHRS and CDR2 YFSETQ.

The rearrangement joins TRBV9 to TRBJ1-2, with 9 bases matching TRBD1. Germline V gene data show CDR1 as SGDLS and CDR2 as YYNGEE. V shed 4 bases, J shed 6 bases, and the junction held 7 bases outside the gene matches. The CDR3 runs 14 residues. The CDR3, as DNA: TGTGCCAGCAGCACAGACGACAGGGGGAATGGCTACACCTTC. It translates to CASSTDDRGNGYTF.

The CDR3 DNA is TGCGCCAGCAGCCAAACAGCTAACTATGGCTACACCTTC. Its translation is CASSQTANYGYTF. The chain joins TRBV4-1 to TRBJ1-2, with D unresolved. Germline values: CDR1 MGHRA, CDR2 YSYEKL. This CDR3 region has 13 residues. The ends were cut back, 2 bases at V and 0 bases at J, with 4 bases in the middle.

This sequence joins TRBV28 and TRBJ1-1; 8 bases match TRBD1. Trimming removed 2 bases from V and 6 bases from J; junction bases left unmatched: 11. The germline V gene encodes CDR1 MDHEN and CDR2 SYDVKM. The CDR3 is made up of 16 amino acids. CDR3 bases: TGTGCCAGCAGTTTAACGAACCAGGGGGCCAGGGCTGAAGCTTTCTTT. This codes for CASSLTNQGARAEAFF.

The gene calls are TRBV5-5 and TRBJ1-6; the D is unclear. The CDR3 extends over 16 amino acids. The V gene lost 4 bases and the J gene lost 5 bases, with 16 bases spanning the gap. Per the germline V gene, CDR1 is SGHKS and CDR2 is YYEKEE (reference sequence). CDR3 loop: CASSPGLIGHNSPLHF. CDR3 bases: TGTGCCAGCAGCCCAGGACTCATTGGGCATAATTCACCCCTCCACTTT.

As concerns this clone: A read error may produce the germline difference seen at one junction end. This chain uses TRBV28 with TRBJ1-2, with D possibly TRBD1 on 5 matching bases. Per germline, CDR1 MDHEN and CDR2 SYDVKM. This CDR3 comprises 14 residues. CDR3 bases: TGTGCCAGCAGTTCCACTCACAAGGGGTATGGTTACACCTTC. It translates to CASSSTHKGYGYTF.

The V call is TRBV29-1, the J call TRBJ1-1, with a possible D match to TRBD1 (6 bases). The V end was cut by 1 base, the J end by 5 bases, with 17 bases between. Germline loops: CDR1 SQVTM, CDR2 ANQGSEA. This CDR3 spans 15 amino acids. The CDR3, as DNA: TGCAGCGTTGAAGGGCAGGGGCGCATGGGAACTGAAGCTTTCTTT. Translating gives CSVEGQGRMGTEAFF.

The J gene is TRBJ2-1, the V gene TRBV29-1; TRBD1 matches 8 bases. Germline assignment: CDR1 SQVTM and CDR2 ANQGSEA. V shed 7 bases, J shed 6 bases, and the junction held 11 bases outside the gene matches. CDR3 length: 14 amino acids. The CDR3 spells CSGYSGGMGNEQFF. CDR3 nucleotides: TGCAGCGGCTACTCAGGGGGCATGGGCAATGAGCAGTTCTTC.

The chain couples TRBV18 to TRBJ1-5; D perhaps matches TRBD1 (6 bases). The CDR3 loop spans 15 amino acids. The V end lost 2 bases, the J end lost 7 bases, and 15 bases lay between the germline ends. From germline, CDR1 is KGHSH and CDR2 LQKENI. The CDR3 sequence is CASSPIGGFDQPQHF. The DNA for the CDR3 is TGTGCCAGCTCACCAATAGGGGGATTCGACCAGCCCCAGCATTTT.

The chain combines TRBV7-6 with TRBJ2-2, with D hard to call. Germline V gene sequence: CDR1 SGHVS, CDR2 FNYEAQ. Trimming left V 3 bases short and J 0 bases short, with 11 bases between. This CDR3 has 16 residues. CDR3 nucleotides: TGTGCCAGCAGCTTTCTATCTACAGCGAACACCGGGGAGCTGTTTTTT. As protein: CASSFLSTANTGELFF.

The sample holds one count of this clone. The rearrangement uses TRBV18 and TRBJ1-6, with TRBD1 identical over 7 bases. This CDR3 is built from 15 residues. Trimming took 5 bases from V and 2 from J; bases not matched to a gene: 3. The V gene's germline CDR1 is KGHSH and CDR2 LQKENI. CDR3 loop: CASSNRGAYNSPLHF. In nucleotides, the CDR3 is TGTGCCAGCTCAAACAGGGGAGCCTATAATTCACCCCTCCACTTT.

This clone has a handful of counts. The rearrangement uses TRBV2 and TRBJ1-4, with D tentatively TRBD1 (6 bases). Germline V gene data show CDR1 as SNHLY and CDR2 as FYNNEI. This CDR3 is built from 12 residues. Trimming removed 8 bases at V and 5 bases at J, with 9 bases between. In nucleotides, the CDR3 is TGTGCCAGCGGACAGCCCAATGAAAAACTGTTTTTT. Translation gives CASGQPNEKLFF.

This clone was picked up a small number of times. The CDR3 region has the DNA TGTGCCAGCAGCCAGACAGGGGAATATGGCTACACCTTC. Protein: CASSQTGEYGYTF. The rearrangement joins TRBV13 to TRBJ1-2, with 8 positions matching TRBD1. J was trimmed by 5 bases and V by 5 bases; bases with no gene match: 4. The germline V gene encodes CDR1 PRHDT and CDR2 FYEKMQ (reference sequence). This CDR3 spans 13 amino acids.

The chain combines TRBV29-1 with TRBJ2-2, with TRBD1 matching 7 bases. The V gene end was trimmed by 4 bases and the J gene end by 3 bases; junction bases not matched to a gene: 2. This CDR3 is built from 13 residues. The germline V gene encodes CDR1 SQVTM and CDR2 ANQGSEA. The CDR3 DNA sequence: TGCAGCGTTGCGGGACAGTACACCGGGGAGCTGTTTTTT. Translation gives CSVAGQYTGELFF.

The chain uses TRBV5-1 and TRBJ1-5; D not resolved. This CDR3 has 13 residues. CDR1 and CDR2 (germline): SGHRS, YFSETQ. V dropped 2 bases and J dropped 5 bases, with 8 bases sitting between them. CDR3 region: CASSLTPDQPQHF. The DNA of the CDR3 is TGCGCCAGCAGCTTAACCCCGGATCAGCCCCAGCATTTT. The variable domain in full, completed from reference TRBV5-1 and TRBJ1-5, reads KAGVTQTPRYLIKTRGQQVTLSCSPISGHRSVSWYQQTPGQGLQFLFEYFSETQRNKGNFPGRFSGRQFSNSRSEMNVSTLELGDSALYLCASSLTPDQPQHFGDGTRLSIL.

The chain employs TRBV19 and TRBJ1-1; D might be TRBD1 (5 bases). V shed 3 bases and J shed 3 bases, with 11 bases lying between them. Per the germline V gene, CDR1 is LNHDA and CDR2 is SQIVND (reference sequence). The CDR3 extends over 14 amino acids. Here the CDR3 DNA reads TGTGCCAGTAGTATGCGGGGGAGGTACACTGAAGCTTTCTTT. Protein product: CASSMRGRYTEAFF. The complete variable domain, with remaining parts taken from reference TRBV19 and TRBJ1-1, reads DGGITQSPKYLFRKEGQNVTLSCEQNLNHDAMYWYRQDPGQGLRLIYYSQIVNDFQKGDIAEGYSVSREKKESFPLTVTSAQKNPTAFYLCASSMRGRYTEAFFGQGTRLTVV.

J is TRBJ1-6 and V is TRBV6-5; D uncertain. Germline CDR1 reads MNHEY; CDR2 reads SVGAGI. V was clipped by 6 bases and J by 8 bases, with 11 bases between them. The CDR3 extends over 13 amino acids. The CDR3 DNA is TGTGCCAGCAGGCTACGGGTGGATTCACCCCTCCACTTT. Encoded protein: CASRLRVDSPLHF.

As to this clone: Distinct nucleotide sequences in the sample also encode this CDR3. The rearrangement uses TRBV7-9 and TRBJ1-4, with D possibly matching TRBD1 (5 bases). CDR1 is SEHNR, CDR2 FQNEAQ, per germline (reference sequence). The CDR3 is 14 amino acids. V dropped 5 bases and J dropped 5 bases, with 12 bases sitting between them. The CDR3 spells CASSRRQTNEKLFF. The CDR3 region has the DNA TGTGCCAGCAGCCGCAGACAGACGAATGAAAAACTGTTTTTT.

The rearrangement uses TRBV19 and TRBJ1-1; 10 nucleotides align to TRBD1. The ends lost 8 bases at V and 3 bases at J; junction bases unmatched: 21. Germline V gene data show CDR1 as LNHDA and CDR2 as SQIVND (reference sequence). CDR3 length equals 19 residues. CDR3 amino acids: CASGAPFESGQGSDTEAFF. For the CDR3, the DNA is TGTGCCAGTGGGGCACCGTTCGAGTCGGGACAGGGGTCGGACACTGAAGCTTTCTTT.

The genes are TRBV6-1 and TRBJ1-6; no firm D call. This CDR3 region has 15 residues. Between the trimmed V and J ends, which lost 6 bases and 8 bases, there was a span of 17 bases. Germline CDR1 and CDR2: MNHNS and SASEGT. The CDR3: CASRPPTGRDSPLHF. The CDR3 nucleotides are TGTGCCAGCAGGCCCCCTACTGGTCGAGATTCACCCCTCCACTTT.

Here the CDR3 DNA reads TGTGCCAGTACTACTGCAGCGGCTGGCACTGAAGCTTTCTTT. It encodes CASTTAAAGTEAFF. J is TRBJ1-1 and V is TRBV28, with D uncertain. The CDR3 runs 14 residues. CDR1 and CDR2 (germline): MDHEN, SYDVKM. Trimming removed 9 bases at V and 4 bases at J, with 18 bases between.

This clone appeared a single time. The chain has TRBV29-1 and TRBJ1-2; D remains unclear. V shed 6 bases and J shed 0 bases, with 14 bases lying between them. The CDR3 length is 14 residues. Germline V gene data show CDR1 as SQVTM and CDR2 as ANQGSEA. The CDR3 sequence: CSVDRVSTNYGYTF. CDR3 coding DNA: TGCAGCGTAGACCGGGTCTCCACTAACTATGGCTACACCTTC. Full variable domain (remainder filled in from reference TRBV29-1 and TRBJ1-2): SAVISQKPSRDICQRGTSLTIQCQVDSQVTMMFWYRQQPGQSLTLIATANQGSEATYESGFVIDKFPISRPNLTFSTLTVSNMSPEDSSIYLCSVDRVSTNYGYTFGSGTRLTVV.

This clone was counted once. The chain links TRBV11-2 to TRBJ2-5; 8 bases match TRBD2. Germline trimming cut 2 bases from V and 4 bases from J; bases unmatched to any gene: 9. The germline gives CDR1 SGHAT, CDR2 FQNNGV. CDR3 length equals 16 residues. The CDR3 DNA sequence: TGTGCCAGCAGCTTACGCGGACTAGCTTTACGAGAGACCCAGTACTTC. Amino acid sequence: CASSLRGLALRETQYF.

This chain connects TRBV27 to TRBJ1-1, with D possibly TRBD1 on 5 matching bases. Per germline, CDR1 MNHEY and CDR2 SMNVEV (reference sequence). V was pared by 6 bases and J by 1 base, with 18 bases between. The CDR3 runs 16 residues. The CDR3 loop is CASSLGPPTGNTEAFF. The CDR3 nucleotides are TGTGCCAGCAGCCTTGGACCCCCCACAGGGAACACTGAAGCTTTCTTT.